The 19 T cell receptor beta chains given below trace back to one sample, sequenced in a study of cytomegalovirus exposure and HLA in healthy donors. The PCR contained 60 Vbeta and 13 Jbeta primers. Libraries were prepared by immunoSEQ multiplex PCR; TCRdb keeps only in-frame clonotypes and omits some of them. The sample carries roughly 100,000 clones, roughly three fifths recorded once. The source material was PBMCs. These receptors all come from a man aged 55-75 years in good health and CMV-seronegative.

The chain links TRBV10-3 to TRBJ2-3; TRBD2 agrees at 8 bases. This CDR3 region has 14 residues. CDR1 and CDR2 (germline): ENHRY, SYGVKD. Germline trimming cut 8 bases from V and 3 bases from J; bases unmatched to any gene: 7. Here the CDR3 reads CAIGRGASTDTQYF. The DNA of the CDR3 is TGTGCCATCGGGCGGGGGGCCAGTACAGATACGCAGTATTTT.

As regards this clone: One end of the junction does not line up with germline, which may come from a read error. V is TRBV7-3 and J is TRBJ2-3; D perhaps matches TRBD2 (6 bases). CDR1 and CDR2 (germline): SGHTA, FQGTGA. This CDR3 has 14 amino acids. In DNA, the CDR3 is TGTGCCAGCAGGTTAACTAGCCCTAAGGATACGCAGTATTTT. This encodes CASRLTSPKDTQYF. The entire variable domain, with the rest obtained from reference TRBV7-3 and TRBJ2-3, is as follows: GAGVSQTPSNKVTEKGKYVELRCDPISGHTALYWYRQSLGQGPEFLIYFQGTGAADDSGLPNDRFFAVRPEGSVSTLKIQRTERGDSAVYLCASRLTSPKDTQYFGPGTRLTVL.

The gene calls are TRBV4-1 and TRBJ2-3; TRBD2 aligns across 12 bases. Trimming took 1 base from V and 3 from J; bases not matched to a gene: 5. The CDR3 runs to 17 residues. Per the germline V gene, CDR1 is MGHRA and CDR2 is YSYEKL. The CDR3 sequence is CASSQVASGGATDTQYF. In nucleotides, the CDR3 is TGCGCCAGCAGCCAAGTCGCTAGCGGGGGGGCTACAGATACGCAGTATTTT.

The rearrangement uses TRBV6-1 and TRBJ2-7; 7 bases map to TRBD2. V shed 4 bases, J shed 3 bases, and the junction held 6 bases outside the gene matches. Germline V gene sequence: CDR1 MNHNS, CDR2 SASEGT. This CDR3 spans 14 amino acids. The CDR3 region is CASSGFGTIYEQYF. For the CDR3, the DNA is TGTGCCAGCAGTGGCTTCGGGACTATCTACGAGCAGTACTTC.

This chain connects TRBV27 to TRBJ2-2; TRBD1 might be the D (7 bases). V was cut by 3 bases and J by 4 bases, with 12 bases left in between. CDR1 and CDR2 (germline): MNHEY, SMNVEV (reference sequence). The CDR3 sequence is 15 residues long. For the CDR3, the DNA is TGTGCCAGCAGTTTCGGGCAGGGGGGCACCGGGGAGCTGTTTTTT. Protein sequence: CASSFGQGGTGELFF.

The CDR3, as DNA: TGTGCCAGCAGCCGGGGACTAGCGGGGGTCGGGGAGCTGTTTTTT. Its protein product is CASSRGLAGVGELFF. This chain connects TRBV5-4 to TRBJ2-2; 14 nucleotides match TRBD2. This CDR3 spans 15 amino acids. V shed 4 bases, J shed 7 bases, and the junction held 3 bases outside the gene matches. The germline CDR1 and CDR2 sequences are SGHNT and YYREEE (reference sequence).

The chain couples TRBV11-2 to TRBJ2-1, with D uncertain. Germline V gene lookup returns CDR1 SGHAT and CDR2 FQNNGV. CDR3 length: 13 amino acids. V was cut by 1 base and J by 4 bases, with 5 bases left in between. Here the CDR3 DNA reads TGTGCCAGCAGCTTAGGCACTTACAATGAGCAGTTCTTC. Translation: CASSLGTYNEQFF.

CDR3 protein: CASSPQGGSNQPQHF. The CDR3 DNA reads as TGCGCCAGCAGCCCTCAGGGAGGGAGCAATCAGCCCCAGCATTTT. The chain recombines TRBV5-1 with TRBJ1-5; weak D call: TRBD1 (5 bases). The CDR3 has 15 residues. V lost 4 bases to trimming and J lost 1 base, with 12 bases between them. Germline assignment: CDR1 SGHRS and CDR2 YFSETQ.

This clone was recorded only once. This chain uses TRBV7-9 with TRBJ1-1, with D tentatively TRBD1 (5 bases). V was clipped by 6 bases and J by 5 bases, with 19 bases between them. CDR3 size: 15 residues. Germline assignment: CDR1 SEHNR and CDR2 FQNEAQ (reference sequence). CDR3 amino acids: CASSKGAGRATEAFF. The DNA of the CDR3 is TGTGCCAGCAGTAAAGGGGCCGGGAGGGCGACTGAAGCTTTCTTT.

V usage is TRBV7-9 and J usage is TRBJ2-3; TRBD2 agrees at 9 bases. V lost 5 bases, J lost 4 bases, and 4 bases stayed unmatched. CDR1 is SEHNR and CDR2 is FQNEAQ in the germline V gene (reference sequence). The CDR3 length is 14 residues. CDR3: CASSQRGGADTQYF. Written as DNA, the CDR3 is TGTGCCAGCAGCCAACGCGGGGGGGCAGATACGCAGTATTTT.

The chain has TRBV5-1 and TRBJ2-4; 9 bases map to TRBD2. CDR3 size: 15 residues. V lost 4 bases, J lost 6 bases, and 8 bases stayed unmatched. Germline CDR1 is SGHRS and CDR2 is YFSETQ. The CDR3 nucleotides are TGCGCCAGCAGCCTACCCGGCGGGAGGGGAAACATTCAGTACTTC. The encoded protein is CASSLPGGRGNIQYF.

This clone was seen a handful of times. The genes are TRBV27 and TRBJ1-2; 7 bases fit TRBD1. CDR3 length equals 15 residues. From germline, CDR1 is MNHEY and CDR2 SMNVEV (reference sequence). Trimming at V came to 0 bases and at J to 4 bases, leaving 5 bases not matched to a gene. CDR3 DNA sequence: TGTGCCAGCAGTTTATCAGGCAGGGGGTTCTATGGCTACACCTTC. As protein: CASSLSGRGFYGYTF.

The chain employs TRBV4-1 and TRBJ1-4, with D uncertain. Germline V gene sequence: CDR1 MGHRA, CDR2 YSYEKL. V gave up 2 bases and J gave up 4 bases, with 11 bases separating them. The CDR3 is 15 amino acids. DNA for the CDR3: TGCGCCAGCAGCCAAAGACTCGCTGGTAATGAAAAACTGTTTTTT. Translation gives CASSQRLAGNEKLFF.

The chain uses TRBV5-1 and TRBJ1-5; TRBD1 matches 10 bases. Per germline, CDR1 SGHRS and CDR2 YFSETQ. There are 15 residues in the CDR3. With V trimmed by 0 bases and J by 5 bases, 2 bases remained unmatched. The CDR3 DNA is TGCGCCAGCAGCTTGGAGGGGACAGGGGATCAGCCCCAGCATTTT. It translates to CASSLEGTGDQPQHF. The full variable domain, its missing parts supplied by reference TRBV5-1 and TRBJ1-5, is KAGVTQTPRYLIKTRGQQVTLSCSPISGHRSVSWYQQTPGQGLQFLFEYFSETQRNKGNFPGRFSGRQFSNSRSEMNVSTLELGDSALYLCASSLEGTGDQPQHFGDGTRLSIL.

The V gene is TRBV19, the J gene TRBJ2-7; the match to TRBD1 covers 7 bases. With 4 bases clipped from V and 2 bases from J, the junction kept 5 bases outside the gene matches. CDR3 length: 14 amino acids. Germline V lookup: CDR1 LNHDA, CDR2 SQIVND (reference sequence). The CDR3 DNA is TGTGCCAGTAGTACCCAGGGACAGCCCTACGAGCAGTACTTC. Protein sequence: CASSTQGQPYEQYF.

There are a few counts of this clone. The chain combines TRBV5-8 with TRBJ1-4; TRBD1 is a possible D gene (5 bases). CDR1 and CDR2 from the germline V gene are SGHTS and YDEGEE. Deletions cut 0 bases from V and 8 bases from J, with 11 bases between. There are 14 residues in the CDR3. The CDR3 sequence is CASSLGQGREKLFF. The CDR3 DNA reads TGTGCCAGCAGCTTGGGGCAGGGTCGGGAAAAACTGTTTTTT.

The genes are TRBV19 and TRBJ2-5, with a weak D call TRBD1 (5 bases). V was cut by 1 base and J by 2 bases, with 11 bases left in between. The germline CDR1 and CDR2 sequences are LNHDA and SQIVND (reference sequence). This CDR3 spans 15 amino acids. The CDR3 loop reads CASSIVGQGQETQYF. The CDR3 region has the DNA TGTGCCAGTAGTATAGTCGGGCAGGGTCAAGAGACCCAGTACTTC.

This clone appeared a single time. J is TRBJ2-1 and V is TRBV28, with 9 bases identical to TRBD1. This CDR3 is 15 amino acids long. With 6 bases clipped from V and 3 bases from J, the junction kept 6 bases outside the gene matches. Germline assignment: CDR1 MDHEN and CDR2 SYDVKM. The CDR3 sequence: CASRIGTGNYNEQFF. The CDR3 nucleotides read TGTGCCAGCAGAATTGGGACAGGGAACTACAATGAGCAGTTCTTC.

This clone was picked up one time. This rearrangement joins TRBV11-2 to TRBJ2-4, with D unclear. The V end lost 4 bases, the J end lost 8 bases, and 6 bases lay between the germline ends. Germline-derived CDR1 and CDR2 are SGHAT and FQNNGV. This CDR3 has 11 amino acids. The CDR3 sequence: CASSSSDIQYF. For the CDR3, the DNA is TGTGCCAGCAGCTCCTCGGACATTCAGTACTTC.